The following is a T cell receptor (beta chain) sequence with its context. This record comes from a study of T cell responses to AZD1222 COVID-19 vaccine. CDR3 length: 18 amino acids. Germline CDR1 is SGHRS and CDR2 is YFSETQ. The trim removed 1 base at V and 3 bases at J, leaving 9 bases unmatched. This table comes from immunoSEQ multiplex PCR, and its TCRdb copy is limited to in-frame clones, with some not included. The data contain under 170,000 clones, 90% of them singletons. This TCR derives from an adult who received the AZD1222 COVID-19 vaccine. The chain carries TRBV5-1 and TRBJ2-1, with 11 nucleotides matching TRBD2. This sample comprised peripheral blood, obtained 28 days after the second AZD1222 dose. The CDR3 sequence is CASSLSLAGDTHYNEQFF. The CDR3 DNA reads as TGCGCCAGCAGCTTGTCACTAGCGGGAGACACACACTACAATGAGCAGTTCTTC.